This entry lists 30 T cell receptor beta chains sequenced from one sample in a study of blood T cells in healthy people across ages. With a J-beta primer mix and a sample-barcoded 5' primer, a second PCR ran about 7 to 12 cycles. One entry per CDR3 protein results from TCRdb running MiXCR on the 5' RACE reads. The top ten hold about a quarter of the sample, which has approximately 800,000 distinct CDR3 sequences, approximately 53% seen once. The sample comprised blood. All receptors come from a man in his forties or fifties in good health.

This clonotype turned up a few times. V and J are TRBV27 and TRBJ2-1, with D tentatively TRBD1 (5 bases). The CDR3 has 16 residues. Germline V CDR1 and CDR2: MNHEY, SMNVEV (reference sequence). Trimming stripped 2 bases from V and 4 bases from J, with 15 bases between. The CDR3 DNA reads as TGTGCCAGCAGTTTAGACTTGCAGGGCTCGTACAATGAGCAGTTCTTC. Residues: CASSLDLQGSYNEQFF.

V is TRBV20-1 and J is TRBJ2-3, with 8 bases lining up with TRBD1. CDR1 is DFQATT, CDR2 SNEGSKA, per germline (reference sequence). The CDR3 has 16 residues. V dropped 1 base and J dropped 2; count of bases not matched to a gene: 8. As DNA, the CDR3 is TGCAGTGCTAGAGTGGGCAGGACAGGGTACACAGATACGCAGTATTTT. Its translation: CSARVGRTGYTDTQYF.

The rearrangement uses TRBV7-2 and TRBJ2-1, with 9 nucleotides matching TRBD2. V was pared by 2 bases and J by 0 bases, with 14 bases of the junction left unmatched. The germline gives CDR1 SGHTA, CDR2 FQGNSA. There are 20 residues in the CDR3. CDR3 coding DNA: TGTGCCAGCAGCTTAAGAACGCCAAGGGGTAGCGGGAGCTCCTACAATGAGCAGTTCTTC. Its translation: CASSLRTPRGSGSSYNEQFF.

This chain links TRBV4-1 with TRBJ1-2, with TRBD1 as a possible D gene (6 bases). This CDR3 region has 15 residues. The V end lost 0 bases, the J end lost 2 bases, and 10 bases lay between the germline ends. Germline values: CDR1 MGHRA, CDR2 YSYEKL. The CDR3 sequence is CASSQDYDRNYGYTF. The DNA of the CDR3 is TGCGCCAGCAGCCAAGATTATGACAGGAACTATGGCTACACCTTC.

The chain employs TRBV24-1 and TRBJ2-5; D gene ambiguous. Germline V gene data show CDR1 as KGHDR and CDR2 as SFDVKD. This CDR3 has 17 residues. The V end lost 0 bases, the J end lost 1 base, and 14 bases lay between the germline ends. CDR3 in amino acids: CATSDLQDAPTQETQYF. CDR3 nucleotide sequence: TGTGCCACCAGTGATTTGCAGGACGCGCCGACCCAAGAGACCCAGTACTTC.

This clonotype was detected a few times. The chain recombines TRBV5-5 with TRBJ1-5; a weak D match, TRBD1 (5 bases). The CDR3 length is 14 residues. Germline V lookup: CDR1 SGHKS, CDR2 YYEKEE (reference sequence). V lost 5 bases and J lost 6, with 15 bases in between. The CDR3 coding sequence is TGTGCCAGCAGTCCTCAGGGAACCGGTCAGCCCCAGCATTTT. Amino acid sequence: CASSPQGTGQPQHF.

J is TRBJ2-3 and V is TRBV27; no reliable D call. The CDR3 totals 16 residues. The V gene's germline CDR1 is MNHEY and CDR2 SMNVEV (reference sequence). V was cut by 2 bases and J by 0 bases, with 12 bases left in between. The CDR3 here is CASSLGYHTSTDTQYF. In DNA, the CDR3 is TGTGCCAGCAGTTTAGGGTACCATACTAGCACAGATACGCAGTATTTT.

This clonotype was recorded a few times. The chain links TRBV25-1 to TRBJ2-5; TRBD1 is a possible D gene (5 bases). This CDR3 is 16 amino acids long. V dropped 0 bases and J dropped 1 base, with 12 bases sitting between them. Germline assignment: CDR1 MGHDK and CDR2 SYGVNS. The CDR3 coding sequence is TGTGCCAGCAGTGAATACACAGGTAGTGGCCAAGAGACCCAGTACTTC. Translation: CASSEYTGSGQETQYF.

The chain uses TRBV24-1 and TRBJ2-1, with D perhaps matching TRBD1 or TRBD2 (7 bases each). V was shortened by 5 bases and J by 5 bases, with 12 bases between the two germline ends. This CDR3 spans 14 amino acids. The germline CDR1 and CDR2 sequences are KGHDR and SFDVKD. The CDR3 nucleotides read TGTGCCACCAGTGTGGCAGGGGGGGACAATGAGCAGTTCTTC. It encodes CATSVAGGDNEQFF.

The chain uses TRBV14 and TRBJ2-1, with 11 bases that match TRBD2. This CDR3 has 15 amino acids. With V trimmed by 4 bases and J by 9 bases, 8 bases remained unmatched. Germline V gene lookup returns CDR1 SGHDN and CDR2 FVKESK. DNA of the CDR3: TGTGCCAGCAGCCGTCGAACTAGCGGGAGTCTTGAGCAGTTCTTC. Translated: CASSRRTSGSLEQFF.

The gene calls are TRBV6-5 and TRBJ1-6; 7 bases match TRBD1. Germline trimming cut 6 bases from V and 10 bases from J; bases unmatched to any gene: 12. The CDR3 is 15 amino acids. CDR1 is MNHEY and CDR2 is SVGAGI in the germline V gene. CDR3 bases: TGTGCCAGCAGCCTCCGACAGGGTATTGGATCACCCCTCCACTTT. Its protein is CASSLRQGIGSPLHF.

Only one count was recorded for this clonotype. The rearrangement links TRBV20-1 to TRBJ1-4, with 8 bases aligning to TRBD1. Germline V gene lookup returns CDR1 DFQATT and CDR2 SNEGSKA (reference sequence). V was pared by 3 bases and J by 6 bases, with 6 bases of the junction left unmatched. The CDR3 is 14 amino acids. CDR3 residues: CSASSAGGDEKLFF. The CDR3 bases are TGCAGTGCTAGTAGTGCAGGGGGCGATGAAAAACTGTTTTTT.

This clonotype was found a few times. This rearrangement joins TRBV7-9 to TRBJ1-2; D remains unclear. The germline V gene encodes CDR1 SEHNR and CDR2 FQNEAQ (reference sequence). CDR3 size: 11 residues. The V gene lost 8 bases and the J gene lost 8 bases, with 12 bases spanning the gap. The CDR3 loop reads CASEALHGYTF. CDR3 nucleotides: TGTGCCAGCGAGGCCCTTCACGGCTACACCTTC.

The rearrangement joins TRBV7-3 to TRBJ2-1; TRBD1 is a possible D gene (5 bases). The germline V and J ends were trimmed by 5 bases and 6 bases, with 14 bases remaining between them. Germline assignment: CDR1 SGHTA and CDR2 FQGTGA. The CDR3 has 14 residues. CDR3 sequence: CASSRFSGANEQFF. Written as DNA, the CDR3 is TGTGCCAGCAGCCGATTTTCTGGGGCCAATGAGCAGTTCTTC. Looking up the rest from reference TRBV7-3 and TRBJ2-1 gives the full variable domain: GAGVSQTPSNKVTEKGKYVELRCDPISGHTALYWYRQSLGQGPEFLIYFQGTGAADDSGLPNDRFFAVRPEGSVSTLKIQRTERGDSAVYLCASSRFSGANEQFFGPGTRLTVL.

CDR3 bases: TGTGCCAGCATCCGGGGACACCGGTACCAAGAGACCCAGTACTTC. As protein: CASIRGHRYQETQYF. The gene calls are TRBV6-2 or TRBV6-3 and TRBJ2-5, with D tentatively TRBD1 (6 bases). The CDR3 is 15 amino acids. In germline, CDR1 is MNHEY, CDR2 SVGEGT. Trimming cost V 7 bases and J 0 bases, with 15 bases left between them.

This clonotype was detected only once. This chain uses TRBV7-9 with TRBJ2-5, with TRBD1 as a possible D gene (5 bases). The V gene lost 6 bases and the J gene lost 5 bases, with 13 bases spanning the gap. Germline CDR1 is SEHNR and CDR2 is FQNEAQ (reference sequence). This CDR3 region has 13 residues. In DNA form, the CDR3 reads TGTGCCAGCAGTCCTCTGGGGCGGGAGACCCAGTACTTC. Protein: CASSPLGRETQYF.

This chain connects TRBV7-2 to TRBJ2-1; no clear D gene. V was cut by 5 bases and J by 5 bases, with 7 bases left in between. The germline V gene encodes CDR1 SGHTA and CDR2 FQGNSA. This CDR3 is 12 amino acids long. The CDR3 bases are TGTGCCAGCAGCCCGGATCACAATGAGCAGTTCTTC. Its protein is CASSPDHNEQFF.

The CDR3 region has the DNA TGTGCCAGCAGCTCAAGGACAGGGGTTACTGAAGCTTTCTTT. Protein product: CASSSRTGVTEAFF. The rearrangement links TRBV7-2 to TRBJ1-1; TRBD1 agrees at 9 bases. Germline loops: CDR1 SGHTA, CDR2 FQGNSA. The CDR3 spans 14 residues. V lost 4 bases and J lost 5; bases outside the gene matches: 5.

This clonotype was seen many times. This chain's CDR3 is CASNLGREKLFF. CDR3 sequence (DNA): TGTGCCAGCAATTTAGGGAGGGAAAAACTGTTTTTT. The chain recombines TRBV25-1 with TRBJ1-4; D call uncertain. Germline CDR1 MGHDK, CDR2 SYGVNS. V was shortened by 7 bases and J by 8 bases, with 11 bases between the two germline ends. The CDR3 runs 12 residues.

The chain carries TRBV20-1 and TRBJ2-7, with TRBD2 matching 9 bases. CDR3 length: 16 amino acids. Unmatched junction bases numbered 8, after V lost 0 bases and J lost 2 bases. Germline CDR1 DFQATT, CDR2 SNEGSKA (reference sequence). This CDR3 is CSARDLRAGGPYEQYF. Written as DNA, the CDR3 is TGCAGTGCTAGAGATTTGCGGGCGGGAGGGCCCTACGAGCAGTACTTC.

This clonotype was seen only a few times. The gene calls are TRBV24-1 and TRBJ2-3; maybe TRBD1 (5 bases). V lost 3 bases and J 4 bases, leaving 7 bases between the germline ends. This CDR3 region has 13 residues. Germline V gene data show CDR1 as KGHDR and CDR2 as SFDVKD. CDR3 sequence (DNA): TGTGCCACCAGTGATACACAGGCAGATACGCAGTATTTT. Its protein product is CATSDTQADTQYF.

Here the CDR3 DNA reads TGCAGTGCTAGAGGGAGGGTTGGCACAGATACGCAGTATTTT. The encoded protein is CSARGRVGTDTQYF. The genes are TRBV20-1 and TRBJ2-3; D is perhaps TRBD2 (6 bases). CDR1 is DFQATT and CDR2 is SNEGSKA in the germline V gene (reference sequence). The V end was cut by 1 base, the J end by 1 base, with 9 bases between. This CDR3 is 14 amino acids long.

This clonotype was seen more than once but under ten times. The chain recombines TRBV20-1 with TRBJ2-7; TRBD2 aligns across 7 bases. CDR1 is DFQATT, CDR2 SNEGSKA, per germline (reference sequence). The CDR3 is made up of 14 amino acids. Germline trimming cut 3 bases from V and 4 bases from J; bases unmatched to any gene: 9. CDR3 sequence reads: CSASKRESLYEQYF. CDR3 bases: TGCAGTGCTAGCAAGCGGGAATCTTTGTACGAGCAGTACTTC.

V and J are TRBV28 and TRBJ2-5; 8 nucleotides align to TRBD1. This CDR3 has 13 amino acids. Germline lookup yields CDR1 MDHEN and CDR2 SYDVKM. The junction had 10 bases not matched to a gene; V was cut back by 5 bases and J by 11 bases. CDR3 nucleotides: TGTGCCAGCAGTGCAGGGGGCTATCGGGAGCAGTACTTC. This gives the protein CASSAGGYREQYF.

This clonotype was seen a handful of times. V is TRBV7-6 and J is TRBJ2-5; TRBD1 or TRBD2 may be the D gene (5 bases each). The CDR3 loop spans 15 amino acids. CDR1 is SGHVS, CDR2 FNYEAQ, per germline. Trimming stripped 5 bases from V and 4 bases from J, with 17 bases between. This chain's CDR3 is CASSLGVQGVETQYF. CDR3 sequence (DNA): TGTGCCAGCAGCCTAGGGGTGCAGGGAGTAGAGACCCAGTACTTC.

V gene TRBV7-9 combines with J gene TRBJ2-1; D may be TRBD2 (6 bases). Trimming removed 5 bases from V and 9 bases from J, with 14 bases in between. This CDR3 has 13 residues. In germline, CDR1 is SEHNR, CDR2 FQNEAQ (reference sequence). CDR3 coding DNA: TGTGCCAGCAGCCCCCCGACTAGTCGTGAGCAGTTCTTC. Amino acids: CASSPPTSREQFF.

The CDR3 sequence: CASSPGTGGHSYNEQFF. CDR3 in DNA: TGTGCCAGCAGCCCCGGGACGGGGGGACACTCCTACAATGAGCAGTTCTTC. The chain uses TRBV3-1 and TRBJ2-1, with D possibly matching TRBD2 (7 bases). Germline CDR1 LGHDT, CDR2 YNNKEL (reference sequence). The CDR3 contains 17 residues. V was clipped by 4 bases and J by 0 bases, with 16 bases between them.

The chain uses TRBV7-2 and TRBJ1-2; D gene unclear. Germline V gene lookup returns CDR1 SGHTA and CDR2 FQGNSA. The CDR3 has 12 residues. Between the trimmed V and J ends, which lost 8 bases and 7 bases, there was a span of 14 bases. The CDR3 loop reads CASALSAGGYTF. CDR3 DNA: TGTGCCAGCGCCCTCTCGGCCGGTGGCTACACCTTC.

The genes are TRBV7-2 and TRBJ1-1, with a weak D call TRBD1 (6 bases). Per germline, CDR1 SGHTA and CDR2 FQGNSA. The length of the CDR3 is 15 residues. V dropped 5 bases and J dropped 0 bases, with 13 bases sitting between them. CDR3 region: CASSRSGQMNTEAFF. CDR3 DNA sequence: TGTGCCAGCAGCCGTTCCGGACAGATGAACACTGAAGCTTTCTTT.

The chain combines TRBV6-6 with TRBJ2-1; 8 bases are shared with TRBD2. The CDR3 is 17 residues long. After removal of 2 bases from V and 10 bases from J, the junction contained 16 bases not matched to a gene. The germline CDR1 and CDR2 sequences are MNHNY and SVGAGI (reference sequence). CDR3: CASSYLGAGAPRKEQFF. The DNA for the CDR3 is TGTGCCAGCAGTTACCTCGGAGCGGGGGCCCCTAGGAAGGAGCAGTTCTTC.